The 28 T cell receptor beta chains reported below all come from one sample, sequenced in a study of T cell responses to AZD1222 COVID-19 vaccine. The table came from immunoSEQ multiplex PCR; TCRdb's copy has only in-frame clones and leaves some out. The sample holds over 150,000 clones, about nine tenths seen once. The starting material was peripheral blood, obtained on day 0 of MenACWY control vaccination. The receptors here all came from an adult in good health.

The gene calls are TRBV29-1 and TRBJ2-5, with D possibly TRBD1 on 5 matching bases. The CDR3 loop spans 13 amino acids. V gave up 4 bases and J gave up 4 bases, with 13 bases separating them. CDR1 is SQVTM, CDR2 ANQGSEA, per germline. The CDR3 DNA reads TGCAGCGTTGTTCAGGGTGTCGTAGAGACCCAGTACTTC. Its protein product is CSVVQGVVETQYF.

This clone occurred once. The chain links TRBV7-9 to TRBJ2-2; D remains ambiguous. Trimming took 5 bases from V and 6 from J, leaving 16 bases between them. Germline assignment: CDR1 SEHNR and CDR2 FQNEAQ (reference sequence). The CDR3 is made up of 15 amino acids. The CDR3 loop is CASSPARLSAGELFF. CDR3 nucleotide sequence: TGTGCCAGCAGCCCCGCCCGGCTATCGGCCGGGGAGCTGTTTTTT.

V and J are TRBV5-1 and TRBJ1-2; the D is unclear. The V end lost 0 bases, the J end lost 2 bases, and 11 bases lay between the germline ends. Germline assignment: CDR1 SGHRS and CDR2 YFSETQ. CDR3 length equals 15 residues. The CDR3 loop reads CASSLEAQLNYGYTF. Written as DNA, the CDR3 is TGCGCCAGCAGCTTGGAAGCTCAATTAAACTATGGCTACACCTTC. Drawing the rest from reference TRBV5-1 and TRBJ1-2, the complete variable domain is KAGVTQTPRYLIKTRGQQVTLSCSPISGHRSVSWYQQTPGQGLQFLFEYFSETQRNKGNFPGRFSGRQFSNSRSEMNVSTLELGDSALYLCASSLEAQLNYGYTFGSGTRLTVV.

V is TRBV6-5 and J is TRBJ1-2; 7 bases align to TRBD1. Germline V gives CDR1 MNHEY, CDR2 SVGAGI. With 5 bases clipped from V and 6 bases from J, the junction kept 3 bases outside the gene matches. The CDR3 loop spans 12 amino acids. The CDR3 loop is CASSLTGDGYTF. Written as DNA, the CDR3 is TGTGCCAGCAGTCTAACAGGGGATGGCTACACCTTC.

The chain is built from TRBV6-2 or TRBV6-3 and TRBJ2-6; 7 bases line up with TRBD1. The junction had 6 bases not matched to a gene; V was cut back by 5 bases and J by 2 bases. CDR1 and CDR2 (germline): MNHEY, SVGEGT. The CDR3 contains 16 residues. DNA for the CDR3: TGTGCCAGCAGTCCCTGGGGGACAGCTGGGGCCAACGTCCTGACTTTC. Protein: CASSPWGTAGANVLTF.

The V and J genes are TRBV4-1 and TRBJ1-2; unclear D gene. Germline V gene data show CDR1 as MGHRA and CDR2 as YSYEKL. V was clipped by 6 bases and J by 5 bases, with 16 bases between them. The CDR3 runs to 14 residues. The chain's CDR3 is CASRQNGGKYGYTF. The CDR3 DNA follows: TGCGCCAGCAGGCAAAATGGTGGGAAGTATGGCTACACCTTC.

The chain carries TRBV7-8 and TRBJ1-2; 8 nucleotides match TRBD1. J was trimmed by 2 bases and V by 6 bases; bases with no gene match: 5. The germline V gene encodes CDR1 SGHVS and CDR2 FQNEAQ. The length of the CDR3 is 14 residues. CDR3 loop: CASRRTGRNYGYTF. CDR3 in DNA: TGTGCCAGCAGGAGGACAGGGAGGAACTATGGCTACACCTTC.

The CDR3 region has the DNA TGTGCCAGCAGCTTAGACCCTACCGGGGAGCTGTTTTTT. Its protein product is CASSLDPTGELFF. V usage is TRBV11-3 and J usage is TRBJ2-2, with D uncertain. From germline, CDR1 is SGHNT and CDR2 YENEEA. This CDR3 has 13 residues. The V and J ends lost 0 bases and 5 bases respectively, with 4 bases between them.

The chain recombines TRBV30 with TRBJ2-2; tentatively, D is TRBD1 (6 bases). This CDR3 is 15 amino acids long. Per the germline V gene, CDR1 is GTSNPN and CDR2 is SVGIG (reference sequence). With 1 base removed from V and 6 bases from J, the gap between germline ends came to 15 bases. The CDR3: CAWSASGDEAGELFF. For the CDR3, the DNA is TGTGCCTGGAGTGCCTCAGGGGATGAGGCCGGGGAGCTGTTTTTT. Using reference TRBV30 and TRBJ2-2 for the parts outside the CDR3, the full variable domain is SQTIHQWPATLVQPVGSPLSLECTVEGTSNPNLYWYRQAAGRGLQLLFYSVGIGQISSEVPQNLSASRPQDRQFILSSKKLLLSDSGFYLCAWSASGDEAGELFFGEGSRLTVL.

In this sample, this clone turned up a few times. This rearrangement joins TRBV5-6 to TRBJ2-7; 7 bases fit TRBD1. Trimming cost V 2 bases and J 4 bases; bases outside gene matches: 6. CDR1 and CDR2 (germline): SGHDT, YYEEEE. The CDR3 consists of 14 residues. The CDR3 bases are TGTGCCAGCAGCTTTCGAGACAGGGTTTACGAGCAGTACGTC. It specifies CASSFRDRVYEQYV.

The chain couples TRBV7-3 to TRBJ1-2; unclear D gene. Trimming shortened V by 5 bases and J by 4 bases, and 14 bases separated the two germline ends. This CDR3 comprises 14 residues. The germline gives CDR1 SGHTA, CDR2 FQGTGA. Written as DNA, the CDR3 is TGTGCCAGCAGCCCCGGAGCCGTAGTCTATGGCTACACCTTC. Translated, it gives CASSPGAVVYGYTF.

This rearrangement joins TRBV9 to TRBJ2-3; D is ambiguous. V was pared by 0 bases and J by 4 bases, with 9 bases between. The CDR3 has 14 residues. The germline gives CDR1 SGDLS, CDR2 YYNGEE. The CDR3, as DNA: TGTGCCAGCAGCGTAGAGGTTAGGGCAGATACGCAGTATTTT. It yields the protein CASSVEVRADTQYF.

The DNA of the CDR3 is TGTGCCAGCAGTGAGGGCGGACAGCGGAACACTGAAGCTTTCTTT. Amino acid sequence: CASSEGGQRNTEAFF. The chain is built from TRBV6-4 and TRBJ1-1, with D possibly TRBD1 on 6 matching bases. Germline assignment: CDR1 MRHNA and CDR2 SNTAGT. This CDR3 has 15 amino acids. Trimming stripped 3 bases from V and 1 base from J, with 12 bases between.

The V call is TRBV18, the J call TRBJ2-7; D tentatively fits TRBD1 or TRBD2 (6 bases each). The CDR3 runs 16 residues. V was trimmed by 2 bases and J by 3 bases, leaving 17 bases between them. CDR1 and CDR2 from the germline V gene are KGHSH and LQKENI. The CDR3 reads CASSPSGRGARYEQYF. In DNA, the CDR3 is TGTGCCAGCTCACCATCGGGAAGGGGGGCCCGCTACGAGCAGTACTTC.

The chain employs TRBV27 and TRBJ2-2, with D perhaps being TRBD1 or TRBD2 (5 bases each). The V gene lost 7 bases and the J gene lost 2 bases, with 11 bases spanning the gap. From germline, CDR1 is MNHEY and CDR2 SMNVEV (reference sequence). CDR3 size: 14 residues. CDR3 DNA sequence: TGTGCCAGCATGAGGGGCACCAACACCGGGGAGCTGTTTTTT. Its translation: CASMRGTNTGELFF.

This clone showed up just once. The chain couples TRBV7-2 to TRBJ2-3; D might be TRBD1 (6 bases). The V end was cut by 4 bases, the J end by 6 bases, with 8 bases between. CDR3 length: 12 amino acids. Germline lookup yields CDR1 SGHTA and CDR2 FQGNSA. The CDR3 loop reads CASSSQGDTQYF. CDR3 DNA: TGTGCCAGCAGCTCCCAGGGGGATACGCAGTATTTT. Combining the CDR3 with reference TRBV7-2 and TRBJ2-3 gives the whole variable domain GAGVSQSPSNKVTEKGKDVELRCDPISGHTALYWYRQSLGQGLEFLIYFQGNSAPDKSGLPSDRFSAERTGGSVSTLTIQRTQQEDSAVYLCASSSQGDTQYFGPGTRLTVL.

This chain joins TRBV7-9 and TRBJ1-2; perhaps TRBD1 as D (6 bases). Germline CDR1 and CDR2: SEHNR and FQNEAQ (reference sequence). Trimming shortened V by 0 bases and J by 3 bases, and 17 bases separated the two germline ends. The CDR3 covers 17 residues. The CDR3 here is CASSLASRTVGDYGYTF. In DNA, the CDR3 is TGTGCCAGCAGCTTAGCGAGTAGGACAGTCGGCGACTATGGCTACACCTTC.

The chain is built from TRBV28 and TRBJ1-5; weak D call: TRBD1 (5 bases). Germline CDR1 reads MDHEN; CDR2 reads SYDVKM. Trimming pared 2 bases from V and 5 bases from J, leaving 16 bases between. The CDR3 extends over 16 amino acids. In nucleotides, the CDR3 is TGTGCCAGCAGTTTAGGTCCAGGGACGTTCGATCAGCCCCAGCATTTT. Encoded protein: CASSLGPGTFDQPQHF.

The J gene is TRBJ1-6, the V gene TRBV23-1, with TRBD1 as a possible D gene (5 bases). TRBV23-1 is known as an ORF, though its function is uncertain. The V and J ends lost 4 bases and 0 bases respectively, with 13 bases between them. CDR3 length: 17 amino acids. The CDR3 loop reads CASSLAEGNSYNSPLHF. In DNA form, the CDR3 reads TGCGCCAGCAGTCTCGCGGAGGGGAACTCCTATAATTCACCCCTCCACTTT.

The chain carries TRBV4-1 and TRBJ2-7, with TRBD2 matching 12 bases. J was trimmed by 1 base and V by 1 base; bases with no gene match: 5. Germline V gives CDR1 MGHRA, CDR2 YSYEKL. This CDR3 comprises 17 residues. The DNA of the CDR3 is TGCGCCAGCAGCCAAGCTACCGGGACTAGCGGGTCCTACGAGCAGTACTTC. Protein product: CASSQATGTSGSYEQYF.

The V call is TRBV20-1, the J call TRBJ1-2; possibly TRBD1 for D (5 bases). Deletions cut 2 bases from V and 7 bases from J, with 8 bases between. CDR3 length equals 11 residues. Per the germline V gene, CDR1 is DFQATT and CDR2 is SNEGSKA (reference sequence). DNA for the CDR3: TGCAGTGCTAGACAGGGACCTGGCTACACCTTC. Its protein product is CSARQGPGYTF.

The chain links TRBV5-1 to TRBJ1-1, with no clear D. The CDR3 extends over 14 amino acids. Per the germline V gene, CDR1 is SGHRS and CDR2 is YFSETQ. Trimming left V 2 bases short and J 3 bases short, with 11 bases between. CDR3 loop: CASSFMTWDTEAFF. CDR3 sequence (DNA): TGCGCCAGCAGCTTTATGACTTGGGACACTGAAGCTTTCTTT.

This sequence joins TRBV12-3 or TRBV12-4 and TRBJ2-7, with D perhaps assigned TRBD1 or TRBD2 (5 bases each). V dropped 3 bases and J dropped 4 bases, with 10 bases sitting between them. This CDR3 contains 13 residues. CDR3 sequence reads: CASSLVGGYEQYF. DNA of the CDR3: TGTGCCAGCAGTTTGGTTGGGGGATACGAGCAGTACTTC.

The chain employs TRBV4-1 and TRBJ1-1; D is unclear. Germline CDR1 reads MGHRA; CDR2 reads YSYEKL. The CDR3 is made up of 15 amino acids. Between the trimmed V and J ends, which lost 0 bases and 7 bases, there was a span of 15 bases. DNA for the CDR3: TGCGCCAGCAGCCAAGACCTGTCACCTTCCATTGAAGCTTTCTTT. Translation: CASSQDLSPSIEAFF.

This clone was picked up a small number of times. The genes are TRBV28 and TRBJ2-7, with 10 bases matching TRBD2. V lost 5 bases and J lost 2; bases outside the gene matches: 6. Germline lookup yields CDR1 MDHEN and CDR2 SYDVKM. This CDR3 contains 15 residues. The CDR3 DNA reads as TGTGCCAGCAGTCCTAGCGGGGGCCATACCTACGAGCAGTACGTC. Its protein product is CASSPSGGHTYEQYV.

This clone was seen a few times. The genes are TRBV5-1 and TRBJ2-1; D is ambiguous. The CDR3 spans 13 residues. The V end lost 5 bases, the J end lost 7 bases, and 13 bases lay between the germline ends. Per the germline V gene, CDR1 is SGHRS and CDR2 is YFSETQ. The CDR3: CASRGGSRNEQFF. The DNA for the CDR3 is TGCGCCAGCAGGGGTGGGTCGAGGAATGAGCAGTTCTTC.

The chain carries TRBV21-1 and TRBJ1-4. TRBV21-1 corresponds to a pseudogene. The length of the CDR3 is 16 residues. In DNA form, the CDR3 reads TGTGCCAGCAGCAAAGTTTGGGGTGCAACTAATGAAAAACTGTTTTTT. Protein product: CASSKVWGATNEKLFF.

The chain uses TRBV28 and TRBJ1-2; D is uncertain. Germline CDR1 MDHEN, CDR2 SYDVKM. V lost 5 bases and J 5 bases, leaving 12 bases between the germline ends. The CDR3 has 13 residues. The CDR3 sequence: CASSLIKPYGYTF. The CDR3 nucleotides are TGTGCCAGCAGTCTAATTAAACCTTATGGCTACACCTTC.